This TCR beta chain is from a study of human T cells and chemical hapten exposure. Comment on this clonotype: The antigen remains unidentified.

General observations from the study: TCRs at a frequency above 1 in 1000 stayed unchanged with DPC sensitization.

The CDR3 spans 13 residues. The germline V gene has CDR1 SNHLY and CDR2 FYNNEI. Trimming stripped 2 bases from V and 6 bases from J, with 8 bases between. The time point denotes: patch test 2, 6 weeks after DPC sensitization. Treatment reported: therapeutic diphenylcyclopropenone sensitization with weekly scalp DPC. In the library, unique molecular identifiers were attached to individual cDNA molecules. TCRdb called the RACE reads again in MiXCR, with one record for every CDR3 protein. The table has approximately 80,000 distinct CDR3 sequences, about 10% seen once. This chain joins TRBV2 and TRBJ1-5; D remains ambiguous. This sample comprised whole blood, obtained in connection with sensitization to the hapten diphenylcyclopropenone (DPC). The source is a woman between 45 and 65 years old with alopecia areata. Some clones in this sample may be carry-over from other donors' samples. CDR3 coding DNA: TGTGCCAGCAGTGAATTTGAAAGTCAGCCCCAGCATTTT. Translating it yields CASSEFESQPQHF.